This record looks at one TCR beta chain sequence and its context. Its target is not known. Clones were read by immunoSEQ multiplex PCR, and TCRdb kept only the in-frame ones, dropping some. The sample has roughly 130,000 clones; 90% to 95% are singletons. This sample was taken from a study of OX40 agonist ivuxolimab in advanced cancers. Study in general: It was permissible to have had prior anti-PD-1, anti-PD-L1 or anti-CTLA-4 therapy, and about 40% had some.

Trimming cost V 3 bases and J 2 bases, with 28 bases left between them. Germline V gene lookup returns CDR1 KGHSH and CDR2 LQKENI. CDR3 length: 20 amino acids. Study-level results: There were, on average, more expanded clones in CD8+ T cells than in CD4+. The study observed clonal expansion of CD4+ and CD8+ blood T cells by week 6 at 0.1 to 3.0 mg/kg.

The chain couples TRBV18 to TRBJ1-2, with a tentative D call TRBD1 (5 bases). The TCR originated in an adult with an advanced solid tumor such as melanoma, head and neck, liver or kidney cancer. The sequencing used CD4+ or CD8+ T cells sorted from blood, collected in a trial of the OX40 agonist ivuxolimab. The CDR3 region is CASSPKIPTPPGQGNYGYTF. For the CDR3, the DNA is TGTGCCAGCTCACCGAAAATACCTACCCCGCCGGGGCAGGGCAACTATGGCTACACCTTC.